The present T cell receptor beta chain was sequenced within a study of graft-versus-host responses after intestinal transplantation. Study details: Recipients had transplants, and these were multivisceral, liver-intestinal, or isolated intestinal. General study findings and limits: Recipient marrow showed GvH clones, some seen first in ileum or blood. Association was observed between peak circulating GvH clone levels and early post-transplant HvG declines.

Germline V CDR1 and CDR2: LNHDA, SQIVND (reference sequence). V lost 6 bases, J lost 4 bases, and 5 bases stayed unmatched. The CDR3 runs 14 residues. Profiled with immunoSEQ multiplex PCR; TCRdb holds only in-frame clones, not every one. The sample holds about 8,900 clones, around a quarter seen once. Sample share makes this clone large (0.1 to 1%). Co-plating was performed using about 200,000 CFSE-labeled responder cells and about 200,000 irradiated, violet-dye-labeled stimulator cells. At the end of the reaction, proliferating CFSE-low CD3+CD4+ and CD3+CD8+ responders were sorted. The TCR sequence derives from a human patient who was an organ donor for intestinal transplantation. This sample comprised alloreactive CD8+ T cells from a mixed lymphocyte reaction culture, obtained before transplantation. Stated subset: CFSE-low proliferating T cells sorted from approximately 6-day pre-transplant mixed lymphocyte reaction (GvH or HvG direction). This chain joins TRBV19 and TRBJ2-7, with 11 positions matching TRBD2. CDR3 residues: CASSPGTSGYEQYF. The CDR3 DNA reads TGTGCCAGTAGCCCCGGGACTAGCGGTTACGAGCAGTACTTC.